This T cell receptor beta chain comes out of a study of T cell clonotyping in hematopoietic cell transplantation. There are 14 residues in the CDR3. Germline lookup yields CDR1 LNHNV and CDR2 YYDKDF (reference sequence). V was pared by 4 bases and J by 0 bases, with 3 bases of the junction left unmatched. A note on this clone: Its antigen is not identified.

The study, taken as a whole, reports: After transplant, recipient diversity fell while pathologically expanded clonotypes grew through day 180. Graft donor and pretransplant recipient Inverse Simpson Index values predicted broader posttransplant TCR diversity. No sorting was done, leaving CD4 and CD8 contributions mixed.

The protocol was immunoSEQ multiplex PCR, while the TCRdb copy is restricted to in-frame clones and leaves out a portion. The sample consists of about 69,000 clones, 90% to 95% of them appearing once. Sequenced material: peripheral blood mononuclear cells. The receptor comes from a man aged 50-59 years in good health. Some clones in this sample may be carry-over from other donors' samples. This chain connects TRBV15 to TRBJ2-7, with TRBD1 matching 7 bases. In DNA, the CDR3 is TGTGCCACCAGCACCCGGGACAGCTCCTACGAGCAGTACTTC. This translates into CATSTRDSSYEQYF.